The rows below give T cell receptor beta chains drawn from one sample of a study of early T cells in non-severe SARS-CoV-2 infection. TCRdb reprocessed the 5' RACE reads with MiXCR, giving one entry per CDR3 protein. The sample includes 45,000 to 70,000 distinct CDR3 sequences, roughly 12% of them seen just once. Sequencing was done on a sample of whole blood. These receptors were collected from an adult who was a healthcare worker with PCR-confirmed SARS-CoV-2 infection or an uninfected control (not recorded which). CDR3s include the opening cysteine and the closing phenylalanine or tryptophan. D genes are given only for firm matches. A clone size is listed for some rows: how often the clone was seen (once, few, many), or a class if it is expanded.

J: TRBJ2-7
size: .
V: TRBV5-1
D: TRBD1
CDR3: CASSYGTGHSYEQYF
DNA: TGCGCCAGCAGCTATGGGACAGGGCACTCCTACGAGCAGTACTTC

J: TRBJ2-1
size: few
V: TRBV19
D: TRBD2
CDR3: CASSTGLAGGFKQFF
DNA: TGTGCCAGTAGTACCGGACTAGCGGGGGGCTTTAAGCAGTTCTTC

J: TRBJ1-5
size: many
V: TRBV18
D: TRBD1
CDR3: CASSPPGQGGNQPQHF
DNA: TGTGCCAGCTCACCACCGGGACAGGGTGGCAATCAGCCCCAGCATTTT

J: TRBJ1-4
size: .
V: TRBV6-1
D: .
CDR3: CASWGEKLFF
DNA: TGTGCCAGCTGGGGTGAAAAACTGTTTTTT

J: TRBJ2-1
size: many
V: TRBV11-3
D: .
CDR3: CASSLGIRGLVNHNEQFF
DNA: TGTGCCAGCAGCTTAGGTATTCGAGGGCTAGTAAACCACAATGAGCAGTTCTTC

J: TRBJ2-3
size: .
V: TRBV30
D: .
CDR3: CAWSVLATSTDTQYF
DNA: TGTGCCTGGAGTGTACTGGCGACTAGCACAGATACGCAGTATTTT

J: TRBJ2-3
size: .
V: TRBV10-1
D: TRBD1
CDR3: CATRSTGGTQYF
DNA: TGCGCCACCAGATCGACAGGGGGGACGCAGTATTTT

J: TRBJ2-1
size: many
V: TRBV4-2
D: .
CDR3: CASSQEASQSYDEQFF
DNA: TGTGCCAGCAGCCAAGAGGCTAGCCAGTCGTACGATGAGCAGTTCTTC

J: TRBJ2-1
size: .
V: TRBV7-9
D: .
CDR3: CASSLEMTNEQFF
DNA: TGTGCCAGCAGCTTAGAGATGACCAATGAGCAGTTCTTC

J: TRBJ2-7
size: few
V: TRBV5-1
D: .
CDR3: CASSGSYEQYF
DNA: TGCGCCAGCAGCGGGTCCTACGAGCAGTACTTC

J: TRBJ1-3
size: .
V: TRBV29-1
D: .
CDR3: CSARRLSGVDTIYF
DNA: TGCAGCGCTCGTCGTCTTTCGGGGGTCGACACCATATATTTT

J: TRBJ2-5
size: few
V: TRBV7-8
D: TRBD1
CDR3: CASSPRTGSGETQYF
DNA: TGTGCCAGCAGCCCTCGGACAGGGTCGGGAGAGACCCAGTACTTC

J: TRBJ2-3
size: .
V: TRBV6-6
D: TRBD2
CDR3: CASTGREDSTDTQYF
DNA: TGTGCCAGCACCGGGAGGGAGGATAGCACAGATACGCAGTATTTT

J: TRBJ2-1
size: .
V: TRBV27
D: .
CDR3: CASSLDPIGYNEQFF
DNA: TGTGCCAGCAGTTTAGATCCTATCGGATACAATGAGCAGTTCTTC

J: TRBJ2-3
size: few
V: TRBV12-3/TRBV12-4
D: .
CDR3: CASSLGGGGTDTQYF
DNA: TGTGCCAGCAGTTTAGGAGGGGGGGGCACAGATACGCAGTATTTT

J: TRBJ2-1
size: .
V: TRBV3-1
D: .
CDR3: CASSQDRSEQFF
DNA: TGTGCCAGCAGCCAAGACCGTAGTGAGCAGTTCTTC

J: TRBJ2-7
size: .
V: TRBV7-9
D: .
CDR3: CASSLAGEETYEQYF
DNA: TGTGCCAGCAGCTTAGCGGGGGAGGAAACCTACGAGCAGTACTTC

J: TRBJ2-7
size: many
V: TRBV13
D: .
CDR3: CASSFRARSYEQYF
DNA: TGTGCCAGCAGCTTTAGGGCTAGATCCTACGAGCAGTACTTC

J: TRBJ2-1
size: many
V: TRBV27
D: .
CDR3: CASSRAQTANEQFF
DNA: TGTGCCAGCAGCCGGGCTCAAACGGCGAATGAGCAGTTCTTC

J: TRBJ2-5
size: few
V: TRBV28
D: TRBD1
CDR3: CASSDRVYQETQYF
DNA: TGTGCCAGCAGTGACAGGGTGTACCAAGAGACCCAGTACTTC

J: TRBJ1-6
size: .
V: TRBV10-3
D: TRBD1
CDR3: CAMRTGDSPLHF
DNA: TGTGCCATGCGGACAGGGGATTCACCCCTCCACTTT

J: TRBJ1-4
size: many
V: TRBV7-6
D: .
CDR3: CASSARINEKLFF
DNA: TGTGCCAGCAGCGCCCGCATAAATGAAAAACTGTTTTTT

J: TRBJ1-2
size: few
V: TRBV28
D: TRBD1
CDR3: CASRRRDSPYGYTF
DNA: TGTGCCAGCAGGCGCCGGGACAGCCCCTATGGCTACACCTTC

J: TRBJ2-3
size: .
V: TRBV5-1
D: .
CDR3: CASSRGLSTDTQYF
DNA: TGCGCCAGCAGTAGAGGTCTCTCCACAGATACGCAGTATTTT

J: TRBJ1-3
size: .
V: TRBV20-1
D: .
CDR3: CSVPRHSGNTIYF
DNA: TGCAGTGTCCCCCGACACTCTGGAAACACCATATATTTT

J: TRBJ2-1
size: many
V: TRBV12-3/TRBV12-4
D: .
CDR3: CASSLRPNEQFF
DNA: TGTGCCAGCAGTTTACGACCCAATGAGCAGTTCTTC

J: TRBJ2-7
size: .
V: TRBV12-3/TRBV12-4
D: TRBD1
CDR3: CASSQGQLVLEQYF
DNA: TGTGCCAGCAGCCAGGGACAGTTGGTCCTCGAGCAGTACTTC